Below are 15 T cell receptor beta chains sequenced from a single sample in a study of cytomegalovirus exposure and HLA in healthy donors (dated by TCRdb to between 2016 and 2019). The method behind the library was the immunoSEQ multiplex PCR assay. For the multiplex PCR, a mixture combining 60 forward primers for TCR Vbeta segments and 13 reverse primers for TCR Jbeta segments was used. TCRdb retrieved this table from immuneACCESS and kept in-frame rearrangements only. Not all clones are present; in checked studies, unresolved V genes account for under half, and no reason is known for the remainder. For this sample there are about 140,000 clones; around 78% appear just once. The ten top clones hold about 2.2% of the sample. Sequenced sample: PBMCs. The receptor set was obtained from a woman aged 18-29 years in good health and CMV-seropositive.

The J gene is TRBJ1-2, the V gene TRBV19; D possibly corresponds to TRBD1 (6 bases). Trimming removed 5 bases from V and 4 bases from J, with 8 bases in between. Germline V gives CDR1 LNHDA, CDR2 SQIVND (reference sequence). CDR3 length: 12 residues. CDR3 protein: CASSGTRYGYTF. The CDR3 nucleotides read TGTGCCAGTAGTGGGACACGCTATGGCTACACCTTC.

The CDR3 DNA reads as TGTGCCAGCAGCAGCGGCGGGGCCAATTCACCCCTCCACTTT. Its translation is CASSSGGANSPLHF. V is TRBV9 and J is TRBJ1-6; D is possibly TRBD1 (5 bases). The V gene's germline CDR1 is SGDLS and CDR2 YYNGEE. Trimming pared 4 bases from V and 7 bases from J, leaving 12 bases between. CDR3 size: 14 residues.

V and J are TRBV30 and TRBJ2-5; 8 bases fit TRBD1. Germline CDR1 and CDR2: GTSNPN and SVGIG (reference sequence). This CDR3 region has 15 residues. V shed 1 base and J 4 bases; nucleotides not matched to a gene: 8. The CDR3 bases are TGTGCCTGGAGTGGGTCTCAGGGGGCCGGAGAGACCCAGTACTTC. This codes for CAWSGSQGAGETQYF. The full variable domain, with the rest looked up from reference TRBV30 and TRBJ2-5, is SQTIHQWPATLVQPVGSPLSLECTVEGTSNPNLYWYRQAAGRGLQLLFYSVGIGQISSEVPQNLSASRPQDRQFILSSKKLLLSDSGFYLCAWSGSQGAGETQYFGPGTRLLVL.

The chain couples TRBV10-1 to TRBJ1-1; D perhaps matches TRBD1 (6 bases). This CDR3 has 13 residues. Germline V lookup: CDR1 WNHNN, CDR2 SYGVQD (reference sequence). Trimming removed 4 bases at V and 3 bases at J, with 9 bases between. The CDR3 DNA is TGCGCCAGCAGTGCCGGACAGCACACTGAAGCTTTCTTT. It encodes CASSAGQHTEAFF.

J is TRBJ1-3 and V is TRBV18; TRBD1 matches at 7 bases. CDR1 KGHSH and CDR2 LQKENI come from the germline V gene. This CDR3 spans 16 amino acids. The V gene end was trimmed by 2 bases and the J gene end by 0 bases; junction bases not matched to a gene: 4. In DNA form, the CDR3 reads TGTGCCAGCTCACCAGTGGAGGGGGCCTCTGGAAACACCATATATTTT. Protein sequence: CASSPVEGASGNTIYF.

The chain couples TRBV28 to TRBJ1-2, with 9 positions matching TRBD1. This CDR3 is 16 amino acids long. The V segment lost 6 bases and the J segment 3 bases; nucleotides outside the gene matches: 11. Germline V lookup: CDR1 MDHEN, CDR2 SYDVKM. The CDR3 nucleotides read TGTGCCAGCAGGGGACAGGGAATTCTCGACGACTATGGCTACACCTTC. Translating it yields CASRGQGILDDYGYTF.

The chain employs TRBV27 and TRBJ2-2, with 7 bases that match TRBD2. The CDR3 totals 16 residues. Germline V gene lookup returns CDR1 MNHEY and CDR2 SMNVEV (reference sequence). The V segment lost 8 bases and the J segment 5 bases; nucleotides outside the gene matches: 14. The CDR3 bases are TGTGCCAGCTCTCCTCGTGGGGGGGGAAGGACCGGGGAGCTGTTTTTT. This sequence encodes CASSPRGGGRTGELFF.

A few counts support this clone. The chain couples TRBV10-2 to TRBJ2-2, with a tentative D call TRBD2 (6 bases). Germline CDR1 WSHSY, CDR2 SAAADI. The V end was cut by 10 bases, the J end by 5 bases, with 26 bases between. The CDR3 runs 17 residues. CDR3 loop: CATTVYLGVGGTGELFF. The CDR3 DNA sequence: TGCGCCACCACGGTCTACCTCGGGGTTGGAGGGACCGGGGAGCTGTTTTTT.

The V and J genes are TRBV6-5 and TRBJ2-3; D uncertain. CDR1 and CDR2 (germline): MNHEY, SVGAGI. This CDR3 has 14 residues. Trimming removed 0 bases from V and 3 bases from J, with 7 bases in between. The CDR3 DNA follows: TGTGCCAGCAGTTACTCCCCCCTTACAGATACGCAGTATTTT. This encodes CASSYSPLTDTQYF.

This clone was seen once. The V gene is TRBV19, the J gene TRBJ1-4; D unclear. The CDR3 is made up of 14 amino acids. Trimming left V 6 bases short and J 5 bases short, with 13 bases between. Germline CDR1 is LNHDA and CDR2 is SQIVND (reference sequence). The CDR3 sequence: CASSHSSRNEKLFF. As DNA, the CDR3 is TGTGCCAGTAGCCACAGTTCCCGGAATGAAAAACTGTTTTTT. The full variable domain, completed using reference TRBV19 and TRBJ1-4, is DGGITQSPKYLFRKEGQNVTLSCEQNLNHDAMYWYRQDPGQGLRLIYYSQIVNDFQKGDIAEGYSVSREKKESFPLTVTSAQKNPTAFYLCASSHSSRNEKLFFGSGTQLSVL.

The chain carries TRBV20-1 and TRBJ1-4; 7 bases fit TRBD1. Germline V gives CDR1 DFQATT, CDR2 SNEGSKA (reference sequence). The CDR3 extends over 11 amino acids. The V and J ends lost 7 bases and 8 bases, in that order; junction bases with no gene match: 4. The CDR3 loop reads CSVSGGEKLFF. The CDR3 nucleotides are TGCAGTGTATCAGGGGGGGAAAAACTGTTTTTT.

V gene TRBV5-1 combines with J gene TRBJ1-2, with D perhaps matching TRBD1 (6 bases). The CDR3 spans 15 residues. From germline, CDR1 is SGHRS and CDR2 YFSETQ. The germline V and J ends were trimmed by 4 bases and 4 bases, with 17 bases remaining between them. The CDR3 reads CASSPRGGVFYGYTF. The CDR3 nucleotides read TGCGCCAGCAGCCCGAGGGGGGGAGTTTTCTATGGCTACACCTTC.

This chain links TRBV28 with TRBJ1-6; tentative D call: TRBD1 (6 bases). The length of the CDR3 is 14 residues. Germline V gene lookup returns CDR1 MDHEN and CDR2 SYDVKM. The V end lost 5 bases, the J end lost 10 bases, and 15 bases lay between the germline ends. The CDR3: CASSLRGAWSPLHF. DNA for the CDR3: TGTGCCAGCAGTCTTCGGGGGGCATGGTCACCCCTCCACTTT.

The chain joins TRBV6-1 to TRBJ2-3; D gene unclear. Trimming took 11 bases from V and 4 from J, leaving 19 bases between them. The CDR3 runs to 14 residues. Germline values: CDR1 MNHNS, CDR2 SASEGT. CDR3 in amino acids: CAHSRGNPPDTQYF. The CDR3 DNA follows: TGTGCCCACTCACGCGGTAACCCCCCAGATACGCAGTATTTT.

Notes on this clone: The junction does not match germline at one end; this may be a read error. The CDR3 here is CASSLLTNTQYF. CDR3 sequence (DNA): TGTGCCAGCAGTTTACTCACAAATACGCAGTATTTT. The V gene is TRBV28, the J gene TRBJ2-3, with D unresolved. The CDR3 consists of 12 residues. CDR1 and CDR2 (germline): MDHEN, SYDVKM.